These T cell receptor beta chains were read from a single sample in a study of blood T cell repertoires in COVID-19. The repertoire was sequenced with immunoSEQ multiplex PCR; TCRdb's copy has only in-frame clones and lacks some. The table includes some 200,000 clones, approximately 79% detected once. Sequenced input: peripheral blood. Receptor source: a man aged 30 to 45 with active or convalescent COVID-19. Each CDR3 is given with its conserved first and last residue.

j_call	cdr3_length	v_call	cdr3_aa
TRBJ2-1	14	TRBV6-5	CASRGTSDYNEQFF
TRBJ2-3	16	TRBV11-3	CASSLSGSRFTDTQYF
TRBJ1-2	14	TRBV6-1	CASSDGQGVYGYTF
TRBJ1-2	14	TRBV27	CASSFEGADYGYTF
TRBJ1-2	18	TRBV7-6	CASSPLLGQGGSNYGYTF
TRBJ1-2	13	TRBV9	CASSVRGADGYTF
TRBJ1-2	13	TRBV28	CASSSDRGHGYTF
TRBJ2-5	16	TRBV11-2	CASSLVVARQQETQYF
TRBJ1-6	12	TRBV25-1	CASSVMAGPLHF
TRBJ1-4	17	TRBV6-1	CASSEIFPGGPNEKLFF
TRBJ1-1	16	TRBV5-1	CASSLMGGIQNTEAFF
TRBJ1-1	13	TRBV27	CASSLVQNTEAFF
TRBJ1-1	13	TRBV6-1	CASSELLQAYAFF
TRBJ2-2	19	TRBV7-9	CASSSQHLDRAGNTGELFF
TRBJ1-6	14	TRBV24-1	CATSGTGGQAPLHF
TRBJ2-5	16	TRBV15	CATSREGTGVRETQYF
TRBJ1-3	16	TRBV5-1	CASSRGVLLSGNTIYF
TRBJ1-2	14	TRBV9	CASSVVTDNYGYTF
TRBJ2-7	17	TRBV7-2	CASSFSLNRGISDEQYF
TRBJ1-5	15	TRBV19	CASSRQGFGNQPQHF
TRBJ2-1	13	TRBV11-2	CAGGGSSYNEQFF
TRBJ1-2	13	TRBV5-4	CASSLETGYGYTF
TRBJ1-2	12	TRBV30	CAWSAPGGGYTF
TRBJ1-1	15	TRBV5-4	CASSPTGGRNTEAFF
TRBJ1-1	13	TRBV2	CASSAGMNTEAFF
TRBJ1-1	20	TRBV7-8	CASSFLPTLVGLVPDTEAFF
TRBJ2-3	19	TRBV14	CASSHLPGLAGGGTDTQYF
TRBJ1-5	14	TRBV6-6	CASSSGQGEKPQHF
TRBJ1-4	12	TRBV2	CASRGSNEKLFF
TRBJ2-7	15	TRBV5-1	CASSGSGTGTYEQYF
TRBJ2-2	16	TRBV13	CASSLAWGPNTGELFF
TRBJ2-1	15	TRBV6-5	CASRLVAGAFNEQFF
TRBJ2-1	13	TRBV25-1	CASSGGLSNEQFF
TRBJ1-1	14	TRBV6-6	CASSYPELNTEAFF
TRBJ2-3	12	TRBV19	CASNRGGDTQYF
TRBJ2-3	13	TRBV28	CASSPQGRDTQYF
TRBJ2-1	15	TRBV25-1	CASSERTGSYNEQFF
TRBJ1-1	16	TRBV9	CASSVGQGTGNTEAFF
TRBJ2-7	14	TRBV20-1	CSARDRPSSYEQYF
TRBJ2-4	14	TRBV27	CASGTLDRLNIQYF